This T cell receptor beta chain came from a study of blood T cell repertoires in COVID-19. CDR1 and CDR2 from the germline V gene are SGHAT and FQNNGV. Trimming took 2 bases from V and 4 from J, leaving 11 bases between them. CDR3 length equals 14 residues. In the source study's methods: The authors estimated nucleated cell counts from reference gene primer amplification. Assay used: immunoSEQ multiplex PCR; TCRdb lists only in-frame clones, some missing. The DNA was the basis for D and trimming; V, J and clone size are from that table. This sample carries under 300,000 clones, roughly 85% of them seen once, and the ten largest clones take 3.4%. This clone was detected a few times.

The chain is built from TRBV11-2 and TRBJ1-1; perhaps TRBD1 as D (6 bases). Material: peripheral blood. This clonotype was obtained from a woman aged 18 to 35 with acute or convalescent COVID-19. The CDR3 DNA sequence: TGTGCCAGCAGCTTATTTGTAGGGGGCACTGAAGCTTTCTTT. Encoded protein: CASSLFVGGTEAFF.